One T cell receptor (beta chain) is described in this entry. Alongside a J-beta primer mix, a sample-barcoded 5' primer served in a second PCR lasting roughly 7 to 11 cycles. In TCRdb, the 5' RACE reads were re-called with MiXCR into one record per CDR3 protein. Of 1 million or so distinct CDR3 sequences in the sample, 20% to 25% were seen once. The CDR3 runs 16 residues. The V and J ends lost 7 bases and 5 bases respectively, with 23 bases between them. This sample is part of a study of blood T cells in healthy people across ages. These sequences were also reported in another study, on T cells of mothers and their children.

Input material: blood. This sequence was found in a girl aged 2 to 10 in good health. The V call is TRBV12-3 or TRBV12-4, the J call TRBJ2-5; D is perhaps TRBD1 (6 bases). The CDR3 loop is CASIPNEGERRETQYF. The DNA for the CDR3 is TGTGCCAGCATCCCAAACGAGGGGGAAAGGAGGGAGACCCAGTACTTC.